These 29 T cell receptor beta chains were all obtained from the same sample, sequenced in a study of T cell repertoires in cytomegalovirus infection. Antigen specificity for these receptors is unknown. TCRdb itself ran the reads through MiXCR, one entry per CDR3 protein. The data contain 110,000 or so distinct CDR3 sequences, around 30% of them singletons. The sequenced sample was CD8+ T cells from cultured PBMCs, obtained from culture after CMV antigen stimulation. Receptors originate from a human donor in good health (CMV status not recorded). Some clones in this sample may be carry-over from other donors' samples.

This clonotype was counted between two and nine times. The rearrangement links TRBV12-3 or TRBV12-4 to TRBJ2-1; TRBD2 agrees at 9 bases. V was pared by 1 base and J by 8 bases, with 6 bases of the junction left unmatched. The CDR3 contains 15 residues. CDR3 in amino acids: CASSLGGGAGYEQFF. The CDR3 DNA follows: TGTGCCAGCAGTTTAGGCGGGGGGGCCGGGTATGAGCAGTTCTTC.

This chain uses TRBV12-3 or TRBV12-4 with TRBJ1-1, with D possibly TRBD1 on 5 matching bases. The CDR3 consists of 12 residues. Trimming removed 3 bases at V and 7 bases at J, with 9 bases between. CDR3 sequence: CASSFVQVEAFF. The DNA of the CDR3 is TGTGCCAGCAGTTTCGTACAGGTTGAAGCTTTCTTT.

This chain connects TRBV7-3 to TRBJ2-5; D is unclear. This CDR3 region has 12 residues. V lost 5 bases and J 5 bases, leaving 9 bases between the germline ends. CDR1 SGHTA and CDR2 FQGTGA come from the germline V gene. This chain's CDR3 is CASSPDSETQYF. CDR3 nucleotides: TGTGCCAGCAGCCCCGATTCGGAGACCCAGTACTTC.

The rearrangement joins TRBV7-9 to TRBJ1-1; D unresolved. Germline CDR1 SEHNR, CDR2 FQNEAQ (reference sequence). V was shortened by 5 bases and J by 1 base, with 14 bases between the two germline ends. The CDR3 runs 15 residues. CDR3 sequence: CASSPPRSGNTEAFF. In DNA, the CDR3 is TGTGCCAGCAGCCCTCCAAGATCGGGGAACACTGAAGCTTTCTTT.

The chain recombines TRBV7-6 with TRBJ2-1; D possibly corresponds to TRBD2 (6 bases). Germline V CDR1 and CDR2: SGHVS, FNYEAQ. The CDR3 is 15 residues long. V gave up 5 bases and J gave up 6 bases, with 17 bases separating them. CDR3 DNA sequence: TGTGCCAGCAGCCCCCTTCGGGGGTCCCTCAATGAGCAGTTCTTC. Translating it yields CASSPLRGSLNEQFF.

This clonotype has more than one count but fewer than ten. This rearrangement joins TRBV28 to TRBJ1-2, with 8 bases matching TRBD1. After removal of 6 bases from V and 7 bases from J, the junction contained 13 bases not matched to a gene. The length of the CDR3 is 15 residues. The germline V gene encodes CDR1 MDHEN and CDR2 SYDVKM. The CDR3 is CASSPLATGDPGYTF. CDR3 DNA sequence: TGTGCCAGCAGCCCCCTTGCGACAGGGGATCCTGGCTACACCTTC.

This clonotype has a handful of counts. CDR3 coding DNA: TGTGCCATCAGTGAATCGGGACAGGCGTCCTACAATGAGCAGTTCTTC. Its translation is CAISESGQASYNEQFF. This chain connects TRBV10-3 to TRBJ2-1; 8 bases are shared with TRBD1. There are 16 residues in the CDR3. The ends lost 3 bases at V and 1 base at J; junction bases unmatched: 5. Germline values: CDR1 ENHRY, CDR2 SYGVKD.

The chain employs TRBV7-8 and TRBJ2-5; a weak D match, TRBD2 (5 bases). CDR3 length: 14 residues. V was pared by 4 bases and J by 0 bases, with 9 bases between. Germline assignment: CDR1 SGHVS and CDR2 FQNEAQ. CDR3 region: CASSYPGYQETQYF. Here the CDR3 DNA reads TGTGCCAGCAGCTACCCGGGGTACCAAGAGACCCAGTACTTC.

The CDR3 region has the DNA TGCAGTGCGGAAGGACAGGAGAGACGCCGGAACACTGAAGCTTTCTTT. This sequence encodes CSAEGQERRRNTEAFF. The chain joins TRBV20-1 to TRBJ1-1, with 7 nucleotides matching TRBD1. The length of the CDR3 is 16 residues. J was trimmed by 1 base and V by 6 bases; bases with no gene match: 14. The germline V gene encodes CDR1 DFQATT and CDR2 SNEGSKA (reference sequence).

CDR3 sequence: CASSPGQASYEQYF. The CDR3 DNA sequence: TGTGCCAGTAGCCCAGGACAGGCGTCCTACGAGCAGTACTTC. J is TRBJ2-7 and V is TRBV19; TRBD1 aligns across 7 bases. This CDR3 region has 14 residues. Looked up from germline, CDR1 is LNHDA and CDR2 is SQIVND (reference sequence). Germline trimming cut 6 bases from V and 1 base from J; bases unmatched to any gene: 6. The variable domain in full, with the rest retrieved from reference TRBV19 and TRBJ2-7, is DGGITQSPKYLFRKEGQNVTLSCEQNLNHDAMYWYRQDPGQGLRLIYYSQIVNDFQKGDIAEGYSVSREKKESFPLTVTSAQKNPTAFYLCASSPGQASYEQYFGPGTRLTVT.

The chain is built from TRBV9 and TRBJ1-3; D not resolved. The CDR3 runs 17 residues. Trimming removed 4 bases at V and 4 bases at J, with 21 bases between. Germline CDR1 SGDLS, CDR2 YYNGEE. The CDR3 here is CASSNPRRGAVGNTIYF. The CDR3 coding sequence is TGTGCCAGCAGCAACCCCCGGAGAGGCGCAGTCGGAAACACCATATATTTT. Full variable domain (rest looked up from reference TRBV9 and TRBJ1-3): DSGVTQTPKHLITATGQRVTLRCSPRSGDLSVYWYQQSLDQGLQFLIQYYNGEERAKGNILERFSAQQFPDLHSELNLSSLELGDSALYFCASSNPRRGAVGNTIYFGEGSWLTVV.

The chain recombines TRBV29-1 with TRBJ1-2, with a tentative D call TRBD1 (6 bases). The CDR3 extends over 14 amino acids. Trimming pared 3 bases from V and 2 bases from J, leaving 13 bases between. Germline V gives CDR1 SQVTM, CDR2 ANQGSEA. CDR3 sequence reads: CSVEGGGLNYGYTF. CDR3 DNA: TGCAGCGTTGAGGGGGGGGGCTTGAACTATGGCTACACCTTC.

The table lists this clonotype with a few counts. V usage is TRBV7-9 and J usage is TRBJ2-1, with 11 bases matching TRBD2. The CDR3 runs 17 residues. Germline CDR1 reads SEHNR; CDR2 reads FQNEAQ (reference sequence). With V trimmed by 4 bases and J by 0 bases, 5 bases remained unmatched. As DNA, the CDR3 is TGTGCCAGCAGCTCTAGACTAGCGGGGCTCTCCTACAATGAGCAGTTCTTC. It is translated as CASSSRLAGLSYNEQFF.

The chain combines TRBV19 with TRBJ1-2; D gene ambiguous. The V gene's germline CDR1 is LNHDA and CDR2 SQIVND (reference sequence). This CDR3 region has 11 residues. The V and J ends lost 11 bases and 8 bases respectively, with 15 bases between them. CDR3 protein: CASLGGKGYTF. In DNA, the CDR3 is TGTGCCTCCCTTGGTGGGAAGGGCTACACCTTC.

J is TRBJ1-6 and V is TRBV7-6; 7 bases are a match to TRBD1. V trimming: 5 bases; J trimming: 6 bases; junction bases outside the gene matches: 7. Germline V lookup: CDR1 SGHVS, CDR2 FNYEAQ. CDR3 length equals 15 residues. DNA of the CDR3: TGTGCCAGCAGCCCTCGACAGGGACCTAATTCACCCCTCCACTTT. It is translated as CASSPRQGPNSPLHF.

The chain uses TRBV3-1 and TRBJ2-5; 10 bases agree with TRBD1. The CDR3 totals 16 residues. In germline, CDR1 is LGHDT, CDR2 YNNKEL (reference sequence). The ends lost 4 bases at V and 5 bases at J; junction bases unmatched: 10. This CDR3 is CASSPKIGTGVETQYF. As DNA, the CDR3 is TGTGCCAGCAGCCCGAAGATTGGGACAGGGGTTGAGACCCAGTACTTC.

In this sample, this clonotype turned up a few times. This rearrangement joins TRBV14 to TRBJ2-1; D might be TRBD1 or TRBD2, each matching 6 bases. Trimming stripped 4 bases from V and 8 bases from J, with 21 bases between. The CDR3 extends over 16 amino acids. The germline CDR1 and CDR2 sequences are SGHDN and FVKESK. DNA for the CDR3: TGTGCCAGCAGCCCCCCTCTTATCGGGGGCGGGGATGAGCAGTTCTTC. This encodes CASSPPLIGGGDEQFF. Based on the CDR3 plus reference TRBV14 and TRBJ2-1, the full variable domain is EAGVTQFPSHSVIEKGQTVTLRCDPISGHDNLYWYRRVMGKEIKFLLHFVKESKQDESGMPNNRFLAERTGGTYSTLKVQPAELEDSGVYFCASSPPLIGGGDEQFFGPGTRLTVL.

The chain links TRBV10-3 to TRBJ1-1, with 12 bases identical to TRBD1. Germline V gene data show CDR1 as ENHRY and CDR2 as SYGVKD. The CDR3 totals 14 residues. V shed 10 bases and J 5 bases; nucleotides not matched to a gene: 8. The CDR3 spells CATMGQGAGTEAFF. DNA of the CDR3: TGTGCCACCATGGGACAGGGGGCTGGGACTGAAGCTTTCTTT.

This chain links TRBV30 with TRBJ1-2; 7 positions match TRBD1. V was clipped by 0 bases and J by 6 bases; unmatched bases: 7. The CDR3 has 14 residues. Germline V gene sequence: CDR1 GTSNPN, CDR2 SVGIG (reference sequence). In DNA, the CDR3 is TGTGCCTGGAGTGTAGAGGGGGCAGTCAATGGCTACACCTTC. As protein: CAWSVEGAVNGYTF.

The chain uses TRBV19 and TRBJ2-1; D might be TRBD1 or TRBD2, each matching 6 bases. The CDR3 extends over 15 amino acids. The germline CDR1 and CDR2 sequences are LNHDA and SQIVND (reference sequence). Trimming pared 3 bases from V and 3 bases from J, leaving 12 bases between. Here the CDR3 reads CASSIGGPSYNEQFF. In nucleotides, the CDR3 is TGTGCCAGTAGTATTGGGGGGCCTAGCTACAATGAGCAGTTCTTC.

This clonotype was counted only a few times. The gene calls are TRBV2 and TRBJ1-6; no clear D gene. CDR1 SNHLY and CDR2 FYNNEI come from the germline V gene. V was cut by 4 bases and J by 7 bases, with 20 bases left in between. The CDR3 sequence is 17 residues long. The CDR3 spells CASSAGEASTWNSPLHF. The DNA for the CDR3 is TGTGCCAGCAGTGCGGGAGAGGCCTCCACCTGGAATTCACCCCTCCACTTT.

The CDR3 spells CSVGSSEKLFF. DNA for the CDR3: TGCAGCGTTGGGTCGAGTGAAAAACTGTTTTTT. The V call is TRBV29-1, the J call TRBJ1-4; unclear D gene. Germline assignment: CDR1 SQVTM and CDR2 ANQGSEA. V shed 4 bases and J shed 7 bases, with 7 bases lying between them. The CDR3 length is 11 residues.

This chain connects TRBV7-9 to TRBJ2-7, with unresolved D. The CDR3 length is 14 residues. The V gene lost 0 bases and the J gene lost 2 bases, with 8 bases spanning the gap. In germline, CDR1 is SEHNR, CDR2 FQNEAQ (reference sequence). The chain's CDR3 is CASSLANRAYEQYF. The CDR3, as DNA: TGTGCCAGCAGCTTAGCCAACAGAGCCTACGAGCAGTACTTC.

This clonotype was detected a few times. The chain employs TRBV6-1 and TRBJ1-5, with D possibly matching TRBD1 (6 bases). The CDR3 is 16 amino acids. In germline, CDR1 is MNHNS, CDR2 SASEGT. The V gene lost 0 bases and the J gene lost 4 bases, with 13 bases spanning the gap. This chain's CDR3 is CASSEAPRGQNQPQHF. DNA of the CDR3: TGTGCCAGCAGTGAAGCGCCCAGGGGTCAAAATCAGCCCCAGCATTTT.

Points on this clonotype: Given a much more abundant clone one base away, this may be a read error. The chain links TRBV27 to TRBJ1-1; 7 nucleotides line up with TRBD1. CDR1 is MNHEY and CDR2 is SMNVEV in the germline V gene (reference sequence). The CDR3 consists of 13 residues. The CDR3 nucleotides read TGTGTCAGCAGTAAAGGGGGCAACACTGAAGCTTTCTTT. This gives the protein CVSSKGGNTEAFF.

This clonotype appeared a few times. V is TRBV12-3 or TRBV12-4 and J is TRBJ2-1; 7 positions match TRBD2. This CDR3 is built from 15 residues. With 1 base clipped from V and 6 bases from J, the junction kept 6 bases outside the gene matches. CDR3 in DNA: TGTGCCAGCAGTTTAGGGGGGGGATCGGCCAATGAGCAGTTCTTC. Translating it yields CASSLGGGSANEQFF.

The CDR3: CATSDSGTGGMRTDTQYF. CDR3 nucleotide sequence: TGTGCCACCAGTGATAGTGGGACAGGGGGCATGAGAACAGATACGCAGTATTTT. The rearrangement uses TRBV24-1 and TRBJ2-3, with 12 bases aligning to TRBD1. Germline CDR1 reads KGHDR; CDR2 reads SFDVKD. The CDR3 has 18 amino acids. V dropped 3 bases and J dropped 3; count of bases not matched to a gene: 9.

This sequence joins TRBV20-1 and TRBJ2-5; tentatively, D is TRBD2 (6 bases). The CDR3 has 16 residues. Germline CDR1 reads DFQATT; CDR2 reads SNEGSKA (reference sequence). V lost 0 bases to trimming and J lost 0 bases, with 14 bases between them. CDR3 amino acids: CSARDWRGPNQETQYF. CDR3 bases: TGCAGTGCTAGAGATTGGCGGGGACCGAACCAAGAGACCCAGTACTTC.

The table lists this clonotype with many counts. CDR3 sequence: CASSISLGSEQYF. The CDR3 bases are TGTGCCAGTAGTATTAGTCTTGGGAGCGAGCAGTACTTC. This rearrangement joins TRBV19 to TRBJ2-7; D is possibly TRBD2 (5 bases). Trimming left V 3 bases short and J 6 bases short, with 12 bases between. The CDR3 has 13 amino acids. Germline CDR1 LNHDA, CDR2 SQIVND (reference sequence).